The entry below gives a single TCR beta chain sequence along with its context. The target of this receptor is not known. No much larger clonotype is one base removed from it; base qualities were not supplied. V is shortened by 5 bases, J by 0 bases, and the region joining them spans 13 bases. The CDR3 runs 16 residues from the cysteine to the phenylalanine. CDR3 DNA is the only sequence kept; it has 48 bases, read in frame from the first base. As encoded in the germline V gene, CDR1 is SGHVS while CDR2 is FQNEAQ. Healthy HIV-negative adults with no recently reported acute infections or vaccinations were included as donors. Every donor was a Caucasian adult living in Nashville, Tennessee, USA. Magnetic negative selection was used to enrich CD4+ T cells, after which naive cells were positively selected on CD45RA and the negative fraction became the memory subset. Blood was obtained by leukapheresis, after which PBMCs were separated by Ficoll-Histopaque density gradient centrifugation and cryopreserved in liquid nitrogen vapor phase. Analytical flow cytometry was used to check the purity and quantity of every magnetically sorted T cell population. Genomic DNA was isolated from every sorted fraction and measured by UV absorbance on a Nanodrop 2000c.

This entry is derived from a study of shared clonotypes between healthy human individuals (TCRdb year 2020). Regarding the complete study: The cohort included three men and a couple of women between 18 and 49 years of age. The study deeply sequenced blood TCR repertoires of several healthy adults to estimate repertoire size and the extent of clonotype sharing between individuals. Between about 0.85 and 8.9 billion PBMCs per donor were obtained by leukapheresis. To increase sequencing depth and limit assay-specific biases, different laboratories used diverse techniques to prepare libraries and sequence TCR repertoires. For each donor, CD4 naive and CD4 memory were each run on three plates, CD8 naive on two plates, and CD8 memory on one plate.

What the research found in general, with its limitations: Compared with non-shared clonotypes, clonotypes shared by all four sorted-subset donors had higher generation probabilities. Sampling was restricted to blood, and TCR repertoires in tissue are likely to differ from TCR repertoires in blood. Across a handful of donors, approximately 4.9% of naive CD4, 3% to 3.5% of naive CD8, about 2.3% of memory CD4, and about 0.44% of memory CD8 clonotypes were shared. Pairwise subsampling led to the expectation that sequencing depth would affect the degree of clonotype sharing among donors. The genetic and exposure-history diversity represented was limited by the small number of donors. Estimated clonotype richness was generally larger for naive than for memory subsets. Rarefaction of sorted-subset datasets indicated incomplete sequencing despite the large sequencing depth.

Using the deep immunoSEQ assay, TCR CDR3 regions were amplified from genomic DNA by multiplex PCR. Extracted genomic DNA from each cell subset was spread evenly across all wells of several immunoSEQ 96-well plates, with each plate serving as a replicate. For sorted subsets, around 200 ng genomic DNA, equal to tens of thousands of T cell genomes, was loaded into each replicate PCR. Purified libraries were measured with a Qubit 3.0 fluorometer, size-checked on a Bioanalyzer 2100, and measured again with the KAPA Library Quantification kit. Each immunoSEQ 96-well plate was sequenced on its own single-read 150-cycle Illumina NextSeq 550 flow cell. In the authors' own workflow: Because the immunoSEQ output held only junctional sequences and lacked quality scores, the filtering could not match the filtering applied to full-length reads. To assign V/J genes and CDR3, sequences were annotated using PyIR, a Python wrapper for IgBLAST v1.9, with IMGT germline references. Reads with weak V/J assignments (E-value above 1e-6), missing CDR3, stop codons, out-of-frame junctions, or ambiguous translated residues were removed. V3J clonotypes were defined as sequences sharing an identical inferred V gene, J gene, and CDR3 amino acid sequence. The percentage overlap between two repertoires was calculated by dividing the number of shared unique clonotypes by the size of the smaller repertoire. RTK rarefaction, the Chao1 estimator, and Recon v2.1 estimates of unobserved clonotypes were used to assess repertoire richness. OLGA was used to compute generation probabilities for all TCRbeta clonotypes that the gDNA method yielded from a handful of donors. TCRdb limited this immuneACCESS table to in-frame rearrangements with V and J called. A share of clones is missing; checked studies link under half to unresolved V genes, and the rest is unexplained. D and trimming were read from the DNA, whereas the V and J calls and clone size are those reported in that table. The sample table shows around 2.5 million clones, and over 85% are seen once. The ten largest account for about 0.34% of the sample.

The chain couples TRBV7-8 to TRBJ1-4; there is no confident call for the D gene. Specimen: naive CD4+ T cells from PBMCs. The sample's cell subset or site label, in plain terms: CD45RA+ positively selected. The source of this sequence is a man younger than 35 in good health. Some clones in this sample may be carry-over from other donors' samples. The encoded CDR3 is CASSPQTRATNEKLFF. Here is the DNA: TGTGCCAGCAGCCCTCAGACGCGCGCAACTAATGAAAAACTGTTTTTT. The CDR3, completed at both ends by the reference TRBV7-8 and TRBJ1-4 genes, gives the full variable domain GAGVSQSPRYKVAKRGQDVALRCDPISGHVSLFWYQQALGQGPEFLTYFQNEAQLDKSGLPSDRFFAERPEGSVSTLKIQRTQQEDSAVYLCASSPQTRATNEKLFFGSGTQLSVL.